A single sample gave rise to the 20 T cell receptor beta chains below, sequenced in a study of blood T cell repertoires in COVID-19. Profiled with immunoSEQ multiplex PCR; TCRdb holds only in-frame clones, not every one. Among about 160,000 clones, more than 75% were seen once, and the ten largest hold 6%. Sample: PBMCs or T cells enriched from blood (not recorded which). The source of these receptors is a man aged 35-49 years who had recovered from COVID-19.

The genes are TRBV5-1 and TRBJ1-2; TRBD1 agrees at 8 bases. With 5 bases clipped from V and 4 bases from J, the junction kept 10 bases outside the gene matches. Germline CDR1 and CDR2: SGHRS and YFSETQ. The CDR3 totals 15 residues. The CDR3 sequence is CASRTEGQGPYGYTF. The CDR3 nucleotides are TGCGCCAGCAGGACCGAAGGACAGGGACCCTATGGCTACACCTTC.

The CDR3 nucleotides are TGTGCCAGTAGTAGACCTCGACAGGGACAAGAGACCCAGTACTTC. Translated, it gives CASSRPRQGQETQYF. The chain combines TRBV19 with TRBJ2-5; 7 bases line up with TRBD1. J was trimmed by 2 bases and V by 4 bases; bases with no gene match: 7. The CDR3 contains 15 residues. The germline V gene has CDR1 LNHDA and CDR2 SQIVND (reference sequence).

This clone was counted a few times. The chain couples TRBV11-2 to TRBJ2-7; 8 nucleotides line up with TRBD2. The CDR3 loop spans 16 amino acids. CDR1 SGHAT and CDR2 FQNNGV come from the germline V gene. V lost 4 bases and J lost 0; bases outside the gene matches: 8. The CDR3 sequence: CASSSYSGTSSYEQYF. For the CDR3, the DNA is TGTGCCAGCAGCTCCTATAGCGGGACCAGCTCCTACGAGCAGTACTTC. Based on the CDR3 plus reference TRBV11-2 and TRBJ2-7, the full variable domain is EAGVAQSPRYKIIEKRQSVAFWCNPISGHATLYWYQQILGQGPKLLIQFQNNGVVDDSQLPKDRFSAERLKGVDSTLKIQPAKLEDSAVYLCASSSYSGTSSYEQYFGPGTRLTVT.

This rearrangement joins TRBV5-1 to TRBJ1-6, with 7 bases that match TRBD1. Trimming cost V 2 bases and J 8 bases; bases outside gene matches: 4. The CDR3 has 14 amino acids. The germline V gene has CDR1 SGHRS and CDR2 YFSETQ. CDR3 residues: CASSFLTGDSPLHF. CDR3 sequence (DNA): TGCGCCAGCAGCTTTTTAACAGGGGATTCACCCCTCCACTTT.

This sequence joins TRBV13 and TRBJ2-1; TRBD2 aligns across 8 bases. Germline V gene sequence: CDR1 PRHDT, CDR2 FYEKMQ (reference sequence). Germline trimming cut 5 bases from V and 6 bases from J; bases unmatched to any gene: 12. CDR3 size: 16 residues. The DNA for the CDR3 is TGTGCCAGCAGCCCCCCGAGCGGGGGAGGGCCCAATGAGCAGTTCTTC. Its protein is CASSPPSGGGPNEQFF.

This rearrangement joins TRBV7-3 to TRBJ2-7; TRBD1 matches 7 bases. CDR3 length: 15 amino acids. Per germline, CDR1 SGHTA and CDR2 FQGTGA. The V and J ends lost 3 bases and 0 bases, in that order; junction bases with no gene match: 5. For the CDR3, the DNA is TGTGCCAGCAGCTTGGGGACAGAGAACTCCTACGAGCAGTACGTC. Its translation is CASSLGTENSYEQYV.

A word on this clone: This specimen includes other DNA sequences encoding the same CDR3. The gene calls are TRBV9 and TRBJ2-3, with 8 bases matching TRBD1. CDR1 is SGDLS, CDR2 YYNGEE, per germline. This CDR3 is 16 amino acids long. V lost 0 bases to trimming and J lost 4 bases; unmatched junction nucleotides: 7. The CDR3 region is CASSVVGGQGADTQYF. CDR3 sequence (DNA): TGTGCCAGCAGCGTAGTCGGAGGACAGGGAGCAGATACGCAGTATTTT.

V gene TRBV7-2 combines with J gene TRBJ2-7; TRBD1 matches 7 bases. CDR1 and CDR2 from the germline V gene are SGHTA and FQGNSA. The CDR3 is made up of 13 amino acids. V shed 3 bases and J 3 bases; nucleotides not matched to a gene: 2. The CDR3 region is CASSLDRNYEQYV. The CDR3 coding sequence is TGTGCCAGCAGCTTGGACAGGAACTACGAGCAGTACGTC.

The rearrangement joins TRBV30 to TRBJ1-2; 7 bases map to TRBD1. CDR1 GTSNPN and CDR2 SVGIG come from the germline V gene (reference sequence). The CDR3 runs to 13 residues. V lost 0 bases, J lost 6 bases, and 4 bases stayed unmatched. The CDR3 region has the DNA TGTGCCTGGAGTGTAGGCAGGGGGAATGGCTACACCTTC. Its protein product is CAWSVGRGNGYTF.

The chain couples TRBV12-3 or TRBV12-4 to TRBJ2-5; D not resolved. The CDR3 length is 12 residues. With 6 bases removed from V and 4 bases from J, the gap between germline ends came to 9 bases. The CDR3 DNA reads as TGTGCCAGCAGGTCTCCAGGAGAGACCCAGTACTTC. This sequence encodes CASRSPGETQYF.

The V gene is TRBV5-1, the J gene TRBJ2-7; no clear D gene. V was trimmed by 1 base and J by 2 bases, leaving 13 bases between them. The CDR3 is 15 residues long. The germline V gene encodes CDR1 SGHRS and CDR2 YFSETQ. The CDR3 DNA sequence: TGCGCCAGCAGCTTGCCGTCTCCTCCTACCTACGAGCAGTACTTC. Its translation is CASSLPSPPTYEQYF.

This clone was observed a single time. This CDR3 is CARGPRVTTGYEQYV. In DNA form, the CDR3 reads TGTGCCAGGGGGCCACGCGTCACGACAGGATACGAGCAGTACGTC. J is TRBJ2-7 and V is TRBV11-2; D is possibly TRBD1 (6 bases). The CDR3 runs to 15 residues. Germline V gene data show CDR1 as SGHAT and CDR2 as FQNNGV. Trimming took off 9 bases at V and 4 bases at J, with 22 bases between the two ends.

The chain is built from TRBV6-4 and TRBJ2-3; D might be TRBD1 (6 bases). CDR1 MRHNA and CDR2 SNTAGT come from the germline V gene. This CDR3 comprises 14 residues. V lost 5 bases and J 8 bases, leaving 17 bases between the germline ends. The CDR3 DNA is TGTGCCAGCAGTTCTGGGGGCCCCGGGGCTACGCAGTATTTT. It translates to CASSSGGPGATQYF.

The genes are TRBV29-1 and TRBJ2-1; D remains ambiguous. Trimming pared 4 bases from V and 8 bases from J, leaving 9 bases between. CDR1 is SQVTM, CDR2 ANQGSEA, per germline. The CDR3 loop spans 11 amino acids. This CDR3 is CSVGGLDEQFF. CDR3 DNA: TGCAGCGTTGGAGGTCTCGATGAGCAGTTCTTC.

V usage is TRBV6-5 and J usage is TRBJ2-7; D call uncertain. Germline loops: CDR1 MNHEY, CDR2 SVGAGI. The CDR3 has 11 residues. The germline V and J ends were trimmed by 10 bases and 3 bases, with 10 bases remaining between them. The CDR3 protein is CATGYGYEQYF. DNA for the CDR3: TGTGCCACCGGGTATGGCTACGAGCAGTACTTC.

This chain connects TRBV11-1 to TRBJ1-2; TRBD1 agrees at 11 bases. The CDR3 is made up of 15 amino acids. Trimming at V came to 5 bases and at J to 7 bases, leaving 9 bases not matched to a gene. From germline, CDR1 is SGHAT and CDR2 FQDESV (reference sequence). The DNA for the CDR3 is TGTGCCAGCAGCCCACGGGACAGGGGGATTAGTGGCTACACCTTC. Protein: CASSPRDRGISGYTF.

In this sample, this clone turned up a few times. The chain links TRBV6-1 to TRBJ1-4; no reliable D call. This CDR3 comprises 12 residues. Germline CDR1 MNHNS, CDR2 SASEGT. The V end lost 5 bases, the J end lost 8 bases, and 9 bases lay between the germline ends. The CDR3 loop reads CASSLREEKLFF. The CDR3 DNA reads TGTGCCAGCAGTTTAAGGGAGGAAAAACTGTTTTTT.

The chain recombines TRBV5-6 with TRBJ1-1; D ambiguous. V lost 0 bases, J lost 2 bases, and 11 bases lay in between. Germline CDR1 and CDR2: SGHDT and YYEEEE. This CDR3 has 15 amino acids. CDR3 in DNA: TGTGCCAGCAGCTTGGAGTCTTACAGAAACACTGAAGCTTTCTTT. This translates into CASSLESYRNTEAFF.

This chain's CDR3 is CAWEPGQFTEAFF. The DNA of the CDR3 is TGTGCCTGGGAACCGGGACAGTTCACTGAAGCTTTCTTT. The rearrangement uses TRBV30 and TRBJ1-1, with TRBD1 matching over 7 bases. This CDR3 spans 13 amino acids. V lost 5 bases and J lost 4; bases outside the gene matches: 7. The germline gives CDR1 GTSNPN, CDR2 SVGIG (reference sequence).

This chain joins TRBV6-1 and TRBJ2-7; the D gene is possibly TRBD1 (5 bases). This CDR3 contains 15 residues. V lost 2 bases and J 2 bases, leaving 13 bases between the germline ends. Germline V CDR1 and CDR2: MNHNS, SASEGT. As DNA, the CDR3 is TGTGCCAGCAGTGAAAGGCGACAGTACACCTACGAGCAGTACTTC. Translation: CASSERRQYTYEQYF.